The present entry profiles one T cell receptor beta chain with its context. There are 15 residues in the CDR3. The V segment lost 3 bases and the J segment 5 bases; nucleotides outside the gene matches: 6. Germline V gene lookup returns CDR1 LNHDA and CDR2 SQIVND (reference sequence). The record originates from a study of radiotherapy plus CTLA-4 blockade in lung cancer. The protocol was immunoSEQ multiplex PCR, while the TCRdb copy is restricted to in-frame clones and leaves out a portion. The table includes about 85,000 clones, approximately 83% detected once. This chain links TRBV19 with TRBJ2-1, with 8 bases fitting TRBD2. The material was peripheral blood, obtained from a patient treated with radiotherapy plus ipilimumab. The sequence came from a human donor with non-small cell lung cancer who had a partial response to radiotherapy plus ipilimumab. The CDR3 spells CASSITAGAHNEQFF. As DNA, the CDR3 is TGTGCCAGTAGTATTACAGCGGGAGCCCACAATGAGCAGTTCTTC.